Sequencing of this T cell receptor beta chain was carried out in a study of a mutant IDH1 vaccine in newly diagnosed glioma. For the study at large: Vaccinations were initiated 4-6 weeks following radiotherapy alone, or were given together with temozolomide cycles. Therapy received beforehand was radiotherapy, temozolomide, or both, with most patients given both. Visit V12 was scheduled at week 35 and visit V13 at week 47.

This clone has a handful of counts. Its cognate antigen is unknown. Using immunoSEQ multiplex PCR, the repertoire was profiled, and TCRdb retains in-frame clones only, with some absent. The sample consists of around 30,000 clones, 87% of them appearing once. Regarding time point: week 47, end of study. In every dose of vaccine, 300 ug of mutant IDH1 20-mer peptide was given alongside topical imiquimod. The patients received vaccinations eight times, in weeks 1, 3, 5, 7, 11, 15, 19 and 23. Germline V gene data show CDR1 as SGHNT and CDR2 as YYREEE (reference sequence). The CDR3 loop spans 16 amino acids. V was cut by 0 bases and J by 2 bases, with 9 bases left in between.

The chain is built from TRBV5-4 and TRBJ2-6; D call uncertain. This TCR derives from a woman in her thirties with glioma. The specimen was PBMCs, collected from a glioma patient whose treatment included an IDH1 peptide vaccine. The CDR3 region has the DNA TGTGCCAGCAGCTTGGGTGGCCGGCCTGGGGCCAACGTCCTGACTTTC. Translation: CASSLGGRPGANVLTF.